The following is a T cell receptor (beta chain) sequence with its context. The germline V gene has CDR1 MNHEY and CDR2 SVGAGI. V shed 2 bases and J shed 4 bases, with 11 bases lying between them. The CDR3 contains 14 residues. Produced via immunoSEQ multiplex PCR; TCRdb's table is partial and in-frame only. The sample lists about 150,000 clones; around 91% were seen once. These data originate in a study of blood T cell repertoires in COVID-19. What was sequenced was peripheral blood. The clonotype comes from a woman between 40 and 55 years old with acute or convalescent COVID-19. The V call is TRBV6-5, the J call TRBJ1-1; D perhaps matches TRBD1 (5 bases). The CDR3 DNA reads TGTGCCAGCAGTTACGCAGGGATAAGCACTGAAGCTTTCTTT. Protein sequence: CASSYAGISTEAFF.